This T cell receptor (beta chain) was observed in a study of post-analysis software for immune sequencing data (dated by TCRdb to 2013 to 2016). A note on the overall study: Recorded disease courses included relapsing-remitting, secondary progressive and progressive-relapsing multiple sclerosis, with some patients lacking subtype annotation. The patient repertoires were compared against 11 previously published healthy control repertoires obtained from donors aged about 6 to 25 years. A subset of samples was prepared in parallel using single-end sample barcoding, then pooled and co-amplified after Illumina adapter ligation.

About this clonotype itself: It lacks a known antigen. Base qualities are not recorded, but no much larger clone differs from it by a single base.

V is clipped by 4 bases and J by 0 bases, and the sequence between their germline boundaries is 16 bases long. Taken from cysteine to phenylalanine, the CDR3 has 17 residues. The CDR3 DNA has 51 bases and is translated from base 1. For CDR1 and CDR2, the germline V gene lists MNHNS and SASEGT. TCR beta repertoires were profiled from peripheral blood of approximately 13 young patients with multiple sclerosis to demonstrate the VDJtools post-analysis software. The multiple sclerosis patients were children and adolescents between roughly 6 and 16 years of age. Broader findings and caveats from the paper: Direct clustering with F measure showed strong co-clustering of samples prepared in the same batch, prompting a batch-effect correction. Several TRBV segments, including TRBV5-6, TRBV5-1 and TRBV20-1, were significantly more frequent in patients than controls. The control group was slightly older than the multiple sclerosis patient group. Significantly lower normalized Chao1 diversity was found in multiple sclerosis patients than in controls, suggesting substantial peripheral T-cell clonal expansion.

Libraries were built with PCR. The run used an Illumina HiSeq 2500. Unique molecular identifiers were incorporated into TCR beta cDNA libraries to reduce PCR and sequencing biases. Per 1 to 10 million input T cells, roughly 0.5 million cDNA molecules were obtained, such that each molecule approximated one T cell. Patient libraries were prepared and sequenced with the same protocol used for the earlier healthy control dataset. Within a given batch, samples were prepared together, multiplexed and sequenced on the same HiSeq lane. On the authors' methods: Raw barcoded reads were processed with MIGEC, and single-read molecular identifier groups were discarded before consensus assembly and CDR3 extraction. Clonotype tables were post-analysed with VDJtools, and diversity was normalized by down-sampling all datasets to the smallest sample size. In repertoire overlap clustering, CDR3 amino acid sequences, but not nucleotide sequences, were matched to correct batch-related cross-sample contamination. The raw public reads went through TCRdb reprocessing: fastp at Q25, MiXCR clone calling, in-frame beta chains kept. Every entry covers one CDR3 protein and lists the most common genes and DNA from its rows. The V and J calls follow TCRdb's processing rather than the paper's. Across this sample there are around 700,000 distinct CDR3 sequences, with 59% seen only once. Of the sample, around 10% is held by the ten largest clones.

This chain joins TRBV6-1 to TRBJ1-5, with no reliable assignment of the D segment. This TCR came from a girl aged 2 to 9 with multiple sclerosis. Sequencing was done on a sample of blood. DNA sequence: TGTGCCAGCAGTGCCCCATCTCGGTTTTATAGCAATCAGCCCCAGCATTTT. It encodes CASSAPSRFYSNQPQHF.